This passage covers 15 T cell receptor beta chains from one sample sequenced in a study of CD8+ T cells in alopecia areata. Sequencing templates came from extracted RNA that was reverse transcribed into cDNA. The data were produced by immunoSEQ multiplex PCR, yet TCRdb's version contains in-frame clones alone and is incomplete. The sample yields a few hundred thousand clones, under 40% seen once. The treatment was: oral pan-JAK inhibitor, 5-10 mg twice daily. The sample was CD4+ T cells sorted from blood, taken at approximately week 30, from a patient treated with tofacitinib. The receptors originated from a human donor with alopecia areata.

This clone has more than one count but fewer than ten. This chain joins TRBV6-6 and TRBJ2-1; D gene ambiguous. The germline gives CDR1 MNHNY, CDR2 SVGAGI (reference sequence). This CDR3 spans 14 amino acids. Between the trimmed V and J ends, which lost 0 bases and 4 bases, there was a span of 7 bases. The CDR3 DNA is TGTGCCAGCAGTTACTCGATCCAGTACAATGAGCAGTTCTTC. It yields the protein CASSYSIQYNEQFF.

Ten or more counts support this clone. The V gene is TRBV6-6, the J gene TRBJ2-1; TRBD2 might be the D (6 bases). Germline V lookup: CDR1 MNHNY, CDR2 SVGAGI (reference sequence). V gave up 5 bases and J gave up 3 bases, with 17 bases separating them. The CDR3 is 16 residues long. The CDR3: CASSPHNSGNYNEQFF. CDR3 in DNA: TGTGCCAGCAGTCCTCACAATAGCGGCAACTACAATGAGCAGTTCTTC.

The V call is TRBV6-5, the J call TRBJ2-5; D not resolved. The germline CDR1 and CDR2 sequences are MNHEY and SVGAGI. The CDR3 consists of 14 residues. The V end was cut by 4 bases, the J end by 2 bases, with 11 bases between. CDR3 loop: CASSSPGTQETQYF. CDR3 DNA sequence: TGTGCCAGCAGTTCTCCGGGCACTCAAGAGACCCAGTACTTC.

This chain uses TRBV7-9 with TRBJ1-1, with 7 bases that match TRBD1. Germline CDR1 and CDR2: SEHNR and FQNEAQ (reference sequence). The CDR3 sequence is 13 residues long. Germline trimming cut 2 bases from V and 3 bases from J; bases unmatched to any gene: 0. CDR3 DNA: TGTGCCAGCAGCTTAACAGGGGACACTGAAGCTTTCTTT. It translates to CASSLTGDTEAFF. Filled out from reference TRBV7-9 and TRBJ1-1, the complete variable domain reads DTGVSQNPRHKITKRGQNVTFRCDPISEHNRLYWYRQTLGQGPEFLTYFQNEAQLEKSRLLSDRFSAERPKGSFSTLEIQRTEQGDSAMYLCASSLTGDTEAFFGQGTRLTVV.

This clone was counted only a few times. The genes are TRBV9 and TRBJ2-7; either TRBD1 or TRBD2 may supply D (5 bases each). The V and J ends lost 0 bases and 3 bases respectively, with 10 bases between them. The CDR3 consists of 14 residues. Germline CDR1 SGDLS, CDR2 YYNGEE. The CDR3 here is CASSVDEGNYEQYF. In nucleotides, the CDR3 is TGTGCCAGCAGCGTAGATGAGGGGAACTACGAGCAGTACTTC.

This clone was detected a few times. The chain's CDR3 is CATSAGGGLATDTQYF. The CDR3 DNA reads TGTGCCACCAGCGCCGGAGGGGGACTAGCTACAGATACGCAGTATTTT. The rearrangement joins TRBV15 to TRBJ2-3; 9 bases map to TRBD2. The CDR3 is 16 amino acids. Germline values: CDR1 LNHNV, CDR2 YYDKDF (reference sequence). With V trimmed by 5 bases and J by 3 bases, 9 bases remained unmatched.

The chain couples TRBV7-9 to TRBJ2-7; TRBD1 agrees at 11 bases. V shed 6 bases and J 3 bases; nucleotides not matched to a gene: 4. Germline lookup yields CDR1 SEHNR and CDR2 FQNEAQ (reference sequence). CDR3 length: 14 amino acids. The CDR3 spells CASSFGTGGYEQYF. For the CDR3, the DNA is TGTGCCAGCAGTTTCGGGACAGGGGGCTACGAGCAGTACTTC.

There are a few counts of this clone. The J gene is TRBJ1-2, the V gene TRBV7-2; D is ambiguous. The ends were cut back, 3 bases at V and 2 bases at J, with 10 bases in the middle. Per the germline V gene, CDR1 is SGHTA and CDR2 is FQGNSA. This CDR3 is built from 14 residues. CDR3 bases: TGTGCCAGCAGCTTCCCACGTGAAAACTATGGCTACACCTTC. Its protein product is CASSFPRENYGYTF.

The gene calls are TRBV29-1 and TRBJ2-1; D unclear. The CDR3 is 15 amino acids. The germline CDR1 and CDR2 sequences are SQVTM and ANQGSEA. Trimming pared 3 bases from V and 1 base from J, leaving 13 bases between. CDR3 amino acids: CSVERRTGSYNEQFF. The CDR3 DNA reads as TGCAGCGTTGAGAGACGGACGGGTTCCTACAATGAGCAGTTCTTC.

This clone turned up a few times. The chain links TRBV14 to TRBJ2-7; D is unclear. CDR3 length: 13 amino acids. V was trimmed by 3 bases and J by 0 bases, leaving 6 bases between them. Germline CDR1 is SGHDN and CDR2 is FVKESK. CDR3 amino acids: CASSQGSSYEQYF. CDR3 sequence (DNA): TGTGCCAGCAGCCAGGGCAGCTCCTACGAGCAGTACTTC.

As concerns this clone: At the DNA level, this CDR3 is encoded by other sequences in the same sample as well. This chain joins TRBV5-1 and TRBJ2-6, with a tentative D call TRBD1 (7 bases). Germline V gene data show CDR1 as SGHRS and CDR2 as YFSETQ. V was cut by 4 bases and J by 2 bases, with 10 bases left in between. The CDR3 is 15 amino acids. In nucleotides, the CDR3 is TGCGCCAGCAGCCTCAGGGGGGCTGGGGCCAACGTCCTGACTTTC. Protein product: CASSLRGAGANVLTF. The full variable domain, its missing parts supplied by reference TRBV5-1 and TRBJ2-6, is KAGVTQTPRYLIKTRGQQVTLSCSPISGHRSVSWYQQTPGQGLQFLFEYFSETQRNKGNFPGRFSGRQFSNSRSEMNVSTLELGDSALYLCASSLRGAGANVLTFGAGSRLTVL.

This clone showed up just once. The rearrangement links TRBV30 to TRBJ1-6; D remains unclear. The CDR3 is 15 amino acids. Germline loops: CDR1 GTSNPN, CDR2 SVGIG (reference sequence). Trimming removed 1 base at V and 6 bases at J, with 13 bases between. CDR3 in DNA: TGTGCCTGGAGTGGCCCCGGGAGAACTAATTCACCCCTCCACTTT. This sequence encodes CAWSGPGRTNSPLHF.

This clone appeared a few times. CDR3 sequence reads: CASSPGTSGSSYNEQFF. CDR3 nucleotides: TGTGCCAGCAGCCCTGGGACTAGCGGGAGCTCCTACAATGAGCAGTTCTTC. The V gene is TRBV9, the J gene TRBJ2-1, with 14 bases identical to TRBD2. V dropped 4 bases and J dropped 0; count of bases not matched to a gene: 3. Germline CDR1 SGDLS, CDR2 YYNGEE. The CDR3 has 17 amino acids. Looking up the rest from reference TRBV9 and TRBJ2-1 gives the full variable domain: DSGVTQTPKHLITATGQRVTLRCSPRSGDLSVYWYQQSLDQGLQFLIQYYNGEERAKGNILERFSAQQFPDLHSELNLSSLELGDSALYFCASSPGTSGSSYNEQFFGPGTRLTVL.

This clone was seen a handful of times. The V and J genes are TRBV5-6 and TRBJ2-5; 8 nucleotides align to TRBD2. This CDR3 contains 14 residues. Per the germline V gene, CDR1 is SGHDT and CDR2 is YYEEEE. The V segment lost 4 bases and the J segment 5 bases; nucleotides outside the gene matches: 7. In DNA form, the CDR3 reads TGTGCCAGCAGCCCGGGACTAGGGAGGGAGACCCAGTACTTC. It codes for CASSPGLGRETQYF.

The V and J genes are TRBV5-1 and TRBJ1-2; no reliable D call. Germline V lookup: CDR1 SGHRS, CDR2 YFSETQ. The CDR3 consists of 13 residues. The ends were cut back, 4 bases at V and 2 bases at J, with 9 bases in the middle. The CDR3 loop reads CASSPGGNYGYTF. The CDR3 DNA follows: TGCGCCAGCAGCCCGGGAGGAAACTATGGCTACACCTTC.